This T cell receptor beta chain was profiled in a study of CD8 T cells in Susac syndrome. A quantity of about 0.5 to 1 ug RNA underwent reverse transcription using random hexamers. An immunoSEQ multiplex PCR generated amplified TCR beta CDR3 products spanning 54 Vbeta and 13 Jbeta. TCRdb called the immunoSEQ multiplex PCR reads again in MiXCR, with one record for every CDR3 protein. The sample has 150,000 to 160,000 distinct CDR3 sequences, around 95% seen once. Sequencing of TCR beta covered CD8+ and CD4+ T cells obtained from blood. The V gene's germline CDR1 is DFQATT and CDR2 SNEGSKA (reference sequence). V was pared by 1 base and J by 0 bases, with 16 bases between. The CDR3 runs to 18 residues.

The V gene is TRBV20-1, the J gene TRBJ1-6, with a possible D match to TRBD1 (5 bases). Sequenced: CD8+ T cells from PBMCs. The clonotype comes from a human donor with multiple sclerosis. CDR3: CSARGVQQVISYNSPLHF. The CDR3 DNA follows: TGCAGTGCTAGAGGTGTACAACAGGTGATCTCCTATAATTCACCCCTCCACTTT.